The 22 T cell receptor beta chains reported below all come from one sample, sequenced in a study of blood T cell repertoires in COVID-19. Libraries were prepared by immunoSEQ multiplex PCR; TCRdb keeps only in-frame clonotypes and omits some of them. The sample gives approximately 130,000 clones, about four fifths of which show up once; around 20% is in the top ten. Specimen: peripheral blood. The receptors shown here come from a man older than 75 with acute or convalescent COVID-19.

The genes are TRBV19 and TRBJ2-5; D is unclear. Germline-derived CDR1 and CDR2 are LNHDA and SQIVND (reference sequence). The CDR3 loop spans 12 amino acids. V gave up 7 bases and J gave up 5 bases, with 11 bases separating them. The CDR3 loop is CASITVLETQYF. CDR3 in DNA: TGTGCCAGTATTACAGTCCTGGAGACCCAGTACTTC.

This chain joins TRBV6-5 and TRBJ2-2, with D tentatively TRBD2 (5 bases). CDR1 is MNHEY and CDR2 is SVGAGI in the germline V gene. V dropped 6 bases and J dropped 5 bases, with 10 bases sitting between them. The CDR3 extends over 13 amino acids. The CDR3 DNA is TGTGCCAGCAGCGCGAGGAGGACCGGGGAGCTGTTTTTT. Translation gives CASSARRTGELFF.

This chain uses TRBV6-5 with TRBJ2-7, with D tentatively TRBD2 (7 bases). Germline lookup yields CDR1 MNHEY and CDR2 SVGAGI. Trimming stripped 7 bases from V and 2 bases from J, with 15 bases between. The CDR3 runs 14 residues. The CDR3 nucleotides read TGTGCCAGCACTCCTGGGCGGGGGCCCTACGAGCAGTACTTC. It is translated as CASTPGRGPYEQYF.

V gene TRBV19 combines with J gene TRBJ2-3; D is uncertain. Germline V gene sequence: CDR1 LNHDA, CDR2 SQIVND (reference sequence). Trimming took off 8 bases at V and 2 bases at J, with 11 bases between the two ends. The CDR3 is made up of 13 amino acids. The CDR3 sequence is CASGAGFTDTQYF. The CDR3 DNA follows: TGTGCCAGTGGAGCCGGCTTCACAGATACGCAGTATTTT.

CDR3 coding DNA: TGTGCCAGTAGTATAAGGGGTACGGGGGCTGAAGCTTTCTTT. As protein: CASSIRGTGAEAFF. The chain employs TRBV19 and TRBJ1-1; possible D gene TRBD1, 5 bases. This CDR3 region has 14 residues. Looked up from germline, CDR1 is LNHDA and CDR2 is SQIVND (reference sequence). V lost 2 bases, J lost 6 bases, and 13 bases lay in between.

This sequence joins TRBV6-6 and TRBJ2-2; D is possibly TRBD1 (6 bases). Germline CDR1 is MNHNY and CDR2 is SVGAGI (reference sequence). Between the trimmed V and J ends, which lost 2 bases and 0 bases, there was a span of 7 bases. This CDR3 has 15 residues. CDR3 coding DNA: TGTGCCAGCAGTTACGGGGACACGAACACCGGGGAGCTGTTTTTT. It is translated as CASSYGDTNTGELFF.

J is TRBJ2-5 and V is TRBV10-3, with D perhaps matching TRBD2 (6 bases). Germline V gene lookup returns CDR1 ENHRY and CDR2 SYGVKD. The CDR3 covers 14 residues. Trimming took off 3 bases at V and 2 bases at J, with 10 bases between the two ends. The CDR3 nucleotides are TGTGCCATCAGTGACCCCGGACTACAAGAGACCCAGTACTTC. Translating it yields CAISDPGLQETQYF.

The rearrangement links TRBV4-2 to TRBJ2-1; D might be TRBD2 (7 bases). Per germline, CDR1 LGHNA and CDR2 YNFKEQ. V dropped 0 bases and J dropped 10 bases, with 13 bases sitting between them. There are 14 residues in the CDR3. The CDR3 region is CASSQEEGGREQFF. CDR3 nucleotides: TGTGCCAGCAGCCAAGAGGAGGGGGGGAGGGAGCAGTTCTTC.

The chain combines TRBV7-2 with TRBJ1-6, with D unresolved. Germline V gives CDR1 SGHTA, CDR2 FQGNSA. The CDR3 length is 15 residues. V was cut by 2 bases and J by 5 bases, with 10 bases left in between. The CDR3, as DNA: TGTGCCAGCAGCTTACAGTCAACCAATAATTCACCCCTCCACTTT. It codes for CASSLQSTNNSPLHF.

The J gene is TRBJ2-3, the V gene TRBV3-1 (or the pseudogene TRBV3-2), with D possibly TRBD2 on 6 matching bases. This CDR3 is built from 15 residues. V shed 4 bases and J shed 1 base, with 12 bases lying between them. Germline V gene data show CDR1 as LGHDT and CDR2 as YNNKEL (reference sequence). This CDR3 reads CASSPRGGGTDTQYF. Here the CDR3 DNA reads TGTGCCAGCAGCCCCCGGGGCGGGGGCACAGATACGCAGTATTTT.

The chain carries TRBV6-5 and TRBJ1-4, with D unclear. The CDR3 extends over 15 amino acids. V lost 6 bases and J 4 bases, leaving 15 bases between the germline ends. Germline V lookup: CDR1 MNHEY, CDR2 SVGAGI. The CDR3 spells CASSHSKSNNEKLFF. The CDR3 region has the DNA TGTGCCAGCAGCCACTCTAAGTCTAATAATGAAAAACTGTTTTTT.

This clone occurred once. This chain links TRBV5-4 with TRBJ2-3, with D hard to call. Germline loops: CDR1 SGHNT, CDR2 YYREEE (reference sequence). The CDR3 has 15 amino acids. Trimming took 0 bases from V and 0 from J, leaving 8 bases between them. The CDR3 sequence is CASSLGATSTDTQYF. In DNA, the CDR3 is TGTGCCAGCAGCTTGGGAGCTACTAGCACAGATACGCAGTATTTT.

This clone was seen a handful of times. The chain couples TRBV30 to TRBJ1-6; TRBD1 aligns across 10 bases. V trimming: 4 bases; J trimming: 0 bases; junction bases outside the gene matches: 9. The CDR3 spans 18 residues. Per the germline V gene, CDR1 is GTSNPN and CDR2 is SVGIG (reference sequence). In DNA, the CDR3 is TGTGCCTGGACCCCCCGGGACAGGGGTAGCTCCTATAATTCACCCCTCCACTTT. Translated: CAWTPRDRGSSYNSPLHF.

The genes are TRBV6-6 and TRBJ2-1; a weak D match, TRBD2 (5 bases). The length of the CDR3 is 13 residues. Germline values: CDR1 MNHNY, CDR2 SVGAGI (reference sequence). V was pared by 7 bases and J by 12 bases, with 19 bases between. CDR3 amino acids: CASMGILDPRQFF. CDR3 DNA sequence: TGTGCCAGCATGGGGATACTAGATCCTCGGCAGTTCTTC.

In this sample, this clone turned up a few times. The chain employs TRBV3-1 (or the pseudogene TRBV3-2) and TRBJ1-5; D not certain. Germline CDR1 is LGHDT and CDR2 is YNNKEL (reference sequence). The CDR3 covers 15 residues. V lost 4 bases, J lost 2 bases, and 12 bases lay in between. CDR3 amino acids: CASSPTTVGNQPQHF. In DNA, the CDR3 is TGTGCCAGCAGCCCTACCACGGTGGGCAATCAGCCCCAGCATTTT.

This chain joins TRBV2 and TRBJ1-2; D is unclear. The CDR3 consists of 14 residues. Germline assignment: CDR1 SNHLY and CDR2 FYNNEI. Trimming pared 2 bases from V and 4 bases from J, leaving 11 bases between. The CDR3 reads CASSESQRSYGYTF. Written as DNA, the CDR3 is TGTGCCAGCAGTGAATCCCAGCGAAGCTATGGCTACACCTTC.

The sample holds a few counts of this clone. This sequence joins TRBV7-9 and TRBJ1-1; D gene ambiguous. The CDR3 consists of 15 residues. Germline CDR1 and CDR2: SEHNR and FQNEAQ (reference sequence). V was shortened by 1 base and J by 1 base, with 10 bases between the two germline ends. The CDR3 protein is CASSLGLAANTEAFF. The CDR3 DNA follows: TGTGCCAGCAGCTTAGGGTTGGCTGCGAACACTGAAGCTTTCTTT.

The chain joins TRBV18 to TRBJ2-7; TRBD1 matches 9 bases. Germline V CDR1 and CDR2: KGHSH, LQKENI. V dropped 3 bases and J dropped 3; count of bases not matched to a gene: 6. CDR3 length equals 15 residues. The CDR3 is CASSPVPGQGYEQYF. The CDR3 DNA sequence: TGTGCCAGCTCACCGGTACCGGGACAGGGCTACGAGCAGTACTTC.

CDR3: CATTGGGANVLTF. The CDR3 DNA is TGTGCCACCACAGGGGGTGGGGCCAACGTCCTGACTTTC. The chain recombines TRBV28 with TRBJ2-6; 8 bases map to TRBD1. Germline CDR1 and CDR2: MDHEN and SYDVKM. The junction had 2 bases not matched to a gene; V was cut back by 10 bases and J by 3 bases. The length of the CDR3 is 13 residues.

J is TRBJ2-1 and V is TRBV5-4; TRBD2 is a possible D gene (5 bases). This CDR3 has 14 residues. Germline CDR1 reads SGHNT; CDR2 reads YYREEE (reference sequence). Between the trimmed V and J ends, which lost 0 bases and 9 bases, there was a span of 13 bases. This CDR3 reads CASSLDGVGREQFF. CDR3 nucleotide sequence: TGTGCCAGCAGCTTGGACGGGGTCGGGCGTGAGCAGTTCTTC.

The chain employs TRBV10-3 and TRBJ2-2, with 10 bases identical to TRBD2. Germline V gene data show CDR1 as ENHRY and CDR2 as SYGVKD. The CDR3 loop spans 16 amino acids. V shed 4 bases, J shed 1 base, and the junction held 3 bases outside the gene matches. As DNA, the CDR3 is TGTGCCATCAGTGCAGCGGGGGGGATGAACACCGGGGAGCTGTTTTTT. Its translation is CAISAAGGMNTGELFF.

The chain uses TRBV5-1 and TRBJ2-3; maybe TRBD1 (6 bases). V was trimmed by 9 bases and J by 3 bases, leaving 14 bases between them. This CDR3 has 13 amino acids. Germline V gives CDR1 SGHRS, CDR2 YFSETQ. The CDR3 reads CATNMGQTDTQYF. CDR3 in DNA: TGCGCCACCAACATGGGACAAACAGATACGCAGTATTTT.